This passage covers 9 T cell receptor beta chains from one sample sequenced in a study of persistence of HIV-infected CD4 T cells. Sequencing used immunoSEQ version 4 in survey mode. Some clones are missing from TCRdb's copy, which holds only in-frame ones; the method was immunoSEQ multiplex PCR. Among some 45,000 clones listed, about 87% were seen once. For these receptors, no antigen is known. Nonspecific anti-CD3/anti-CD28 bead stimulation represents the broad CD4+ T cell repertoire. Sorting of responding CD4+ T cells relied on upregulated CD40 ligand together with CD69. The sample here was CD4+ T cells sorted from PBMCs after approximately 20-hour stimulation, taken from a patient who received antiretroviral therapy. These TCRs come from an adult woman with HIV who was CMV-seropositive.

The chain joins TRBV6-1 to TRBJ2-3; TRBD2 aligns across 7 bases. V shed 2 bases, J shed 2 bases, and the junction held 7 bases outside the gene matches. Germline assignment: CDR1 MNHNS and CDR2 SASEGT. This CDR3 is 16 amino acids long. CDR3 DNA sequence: TGTGCCAGCAGTGAATTACGGGGGGACGTCACAGATACGCAGTATTTT. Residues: CASSELRGDVTDTQYF.

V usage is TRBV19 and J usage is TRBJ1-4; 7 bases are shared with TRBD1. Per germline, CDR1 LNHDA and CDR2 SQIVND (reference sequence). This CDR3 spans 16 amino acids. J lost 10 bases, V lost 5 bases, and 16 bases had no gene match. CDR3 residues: CASSGQRQGPSGKLFF. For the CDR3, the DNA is TGTGCCAGTAGTGGACAACGACAGGGTCCCTCCGGAAAACTGTTTTTT.

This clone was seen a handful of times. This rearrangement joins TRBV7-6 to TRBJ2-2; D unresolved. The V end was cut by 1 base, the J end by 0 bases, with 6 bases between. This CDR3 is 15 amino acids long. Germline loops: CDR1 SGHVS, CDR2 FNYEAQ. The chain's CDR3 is CASSLVGSNTGELFF. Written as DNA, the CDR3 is TGTGCCAGCAGCTTAGTCGGGTCGAACACCGGGGAGCTGTTTTTT.

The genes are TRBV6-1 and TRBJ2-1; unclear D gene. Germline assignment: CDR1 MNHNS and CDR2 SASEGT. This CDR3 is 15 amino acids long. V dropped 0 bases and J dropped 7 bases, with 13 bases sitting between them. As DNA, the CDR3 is TGTGCCAGCAGTGAAGCGGCAGGTATGGGAAATGAGCAGTTCTTC. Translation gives CASSEAAGMGNEQFF.

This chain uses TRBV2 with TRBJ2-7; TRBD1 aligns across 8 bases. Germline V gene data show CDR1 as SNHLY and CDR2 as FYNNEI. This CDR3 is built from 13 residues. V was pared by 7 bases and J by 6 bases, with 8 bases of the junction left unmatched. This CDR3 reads CASNGQGGGEQYF. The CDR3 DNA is TGTGCCAGCAATGGACAGGGAGGAGGCGAGCAGTACTTC.

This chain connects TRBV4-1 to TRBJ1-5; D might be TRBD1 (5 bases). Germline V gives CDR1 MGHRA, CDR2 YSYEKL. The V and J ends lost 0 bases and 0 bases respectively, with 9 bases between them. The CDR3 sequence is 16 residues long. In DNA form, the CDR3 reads TGCGCCAGCAGCCAAGATTGGGGGGTTAGCAATCAGCCCCAGCATTTT. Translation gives CASSQDWGVSNQPQHF.

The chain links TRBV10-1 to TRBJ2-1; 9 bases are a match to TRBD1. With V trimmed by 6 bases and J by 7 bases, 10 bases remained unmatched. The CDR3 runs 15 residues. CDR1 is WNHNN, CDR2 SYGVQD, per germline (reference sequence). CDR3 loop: CASSPPGQGNNEQFF. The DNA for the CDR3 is TGCGCCAGCAGCCCCCCGGGACAGGGTAATAATGAGCAGTTCTTC.

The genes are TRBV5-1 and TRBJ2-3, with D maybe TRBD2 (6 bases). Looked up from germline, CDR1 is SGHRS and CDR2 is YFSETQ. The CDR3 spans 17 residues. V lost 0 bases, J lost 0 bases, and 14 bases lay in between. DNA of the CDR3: TGCGCCAGCAGCTTGGCTTTGGAGGGGCTTAGCACAGATACGCAGTATTTT. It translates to CASSLALEGLSTDTQYF.

CDR3 sequence reads: CASSEVGTEAFF. CDR3 coding DNA: TGTGCCAGCAGTGAAGTAGGTACTGAAGCTTTCTTT. The chain carries TRBV2 and TRBJ1-1; unclear D gene. Trimming removed 1 base from V and 5 bases from J, with 5 bases in between. Germline V lookup: CDR1 SNHLY, CDR2 FYNNEI. The CDR3 covers 12 residues.